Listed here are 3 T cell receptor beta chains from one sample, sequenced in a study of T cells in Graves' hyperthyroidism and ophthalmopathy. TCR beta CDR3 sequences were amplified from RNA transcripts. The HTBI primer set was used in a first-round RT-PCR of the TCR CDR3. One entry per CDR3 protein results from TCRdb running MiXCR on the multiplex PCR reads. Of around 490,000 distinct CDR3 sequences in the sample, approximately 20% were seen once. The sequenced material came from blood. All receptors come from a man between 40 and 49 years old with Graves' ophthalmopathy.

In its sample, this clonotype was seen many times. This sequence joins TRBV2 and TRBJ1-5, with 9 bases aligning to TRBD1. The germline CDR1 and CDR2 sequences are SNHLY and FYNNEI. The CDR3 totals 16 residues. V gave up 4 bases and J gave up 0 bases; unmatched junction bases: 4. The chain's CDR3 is CASSGAGQGSNQPQHF. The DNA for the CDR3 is TGTGCCAGCAGTGGGGCGGGACAGGGTAGCAATCAGCCCCAGCATTTT.

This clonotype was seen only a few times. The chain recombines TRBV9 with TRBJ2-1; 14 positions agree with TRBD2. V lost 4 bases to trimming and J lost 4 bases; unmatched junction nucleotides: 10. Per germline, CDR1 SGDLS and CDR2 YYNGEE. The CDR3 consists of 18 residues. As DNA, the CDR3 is TGTGCCAGCAGCCCACCGGGACTAGCGGGAGTGGGTTACAATGAGCAGTTCTTC. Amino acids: CASSPPGLAGVGYNEQFF.

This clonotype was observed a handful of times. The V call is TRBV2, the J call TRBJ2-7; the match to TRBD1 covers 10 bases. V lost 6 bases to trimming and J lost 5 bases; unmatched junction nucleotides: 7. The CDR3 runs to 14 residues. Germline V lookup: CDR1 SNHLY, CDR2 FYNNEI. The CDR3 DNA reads TGTGCCAGCAGATTAGGGACAGGGGCGGACGAGCAGTACTTC. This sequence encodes CASRLGTGADEQYF.